The rows below give T cell receptor beta chains drawn from one sample of a study of T cells in localized non-small cell lung cancer. Profiled with immunoSEQ multiplex PCR; TCRdb holds only in-frame clones, not every one. Of roughly 1,500 clones listed, around 20% were seen once; the top ten hold approximately 12%. Sequencing used normal lung tissue next to the tumor, obtained before any cancer treatment. The receptors here all came from a woman aged 40-75 years with stage I lung adenocarcinoma. Both conserved end residues are part of each CDR3. Each record gives: D gene, V gene, clone size, J gene, CDR3 length, CDR3 DNA, CDR3 protein. A D gene is named only where the DNA matches it firmly. The size entry is marked missing in some rows and otherwise reads once, few, many or a size class.

d_call: -; v_call: TRBV28; clone_size: -; j_call: TRBJ1-2; cdr3_length: 15; cdr3_nt: TGTGCCAGCAGCACCCTGTCTGACCCGAACTATGGCTACACCTTC; cdr3_aa: CASSTLSDPNYGYTF
d_call: TRBD1; v_call: TRBV28; clone_size: few; j_call: TRBJ2-1; cdr3_length: 14; cdr3_nt: TGTGCCAGCAGTTACAAGGACAGGTCCGCTGAGCAGTTCTTC; cdr3_aa: CASSYKDRSAEQFF
d_call: TRBD1; v_call: TRBV28; clone_size: few; j_call: TRBJ2-2; cdr3_length: 15; cdr3_nt: TGTGCCAGCAGTTCGAGGACAGGGAAGTCCGGGGAGCTGTTTTTT; cdr3_aa: CASSSRTGKSGELFF
d_call: -; v_call: TRBV6-8; clone_size: -; j_call: TRBJ1-5; cdr3_length: 14; cdr3_nt: TGTGCCATCAGTGGAAGCGGAGGGGGTCAGCCCCAGCATTTT; cdr3_aa: CAISGSGGGQPQHF
d_call: TRBD1; v_call: TRBV7-2; clone_size: -; j_call: TRBJ1-1; cdr3_length: 13; cdr3_nt: TGTGCCAGCAGCACCGATACCGGGACAGGGGCTTTCTTT; cdr3_aa: CASSTDTGTGAFF
d_call: -; v_call: TRBV29-1; clone_size: -; j_call: TRBJ2-5; cdr3_length: 17; cdr3_nt: TGCAGCGTCGACACTGGGGTAGTACCATACGATCGGGGGACCCAGTACTTC; cdr3_aa: CSVDTGVVPYDRGTQYF
d_call: -; v_call: TRBV9; clone_size: -; j_call: TRBJ1-2; cdr3_length: 13; cdr3_nt: TGTGCCAGCAGTTTTGCCGGGAGTAGTGGCTACACCTTC; cdr3_aa: CASSFAGSSGYTF
d_call: -; v_call: TRBV9; clone_size: -; j_call: TRBJ2-3; cdr3_length: 13; cdr3_nt: TGTGCCAGCAGGGGACTTAGCACAGATACGCAGTATTTT; cdr3_aa: CASRGLSTDTQYF
d_call: -; v_call: TRBV4-1; clone_size: few; j_call: TRBJ1-2; cdr3_length: 13; cdr3_nt: TGCGCCAGCAGCCTCGGACAGAACTATGGCTACACCTTC; cdr3_aa: CASSLGQNYGYTF
d_call: TRBD1; v_call: TRBV11-3; clone_size: -; j_call: TRBJ1-2; cdr3_length: 14; cdr3_nt: TGTGCCAGCAGTTCGCAGGGGGTTAACTATGGCTACACCTTC; cdr3_aa: CASSSQGVNYGYTF
d_call: TRBD2; v_call: TRBV11-3; clone_size: few; j_call: TRBJ2-1; cdr3_length: 16; cdr3_nt: TGTGCCAGCAGCCCTCGTAGCGGGAGCTCCTACAATGAGCAGTTCTTC; cdr3_aa: CASSPRSGSSYNEQFF
d_call: TRBD1; v_call: TRBV11-3; clone_size: medium-sized; j_call: TRBJ1-3; cdr3_length: 15; cdr3_nt: TGTGCCAGCAGCCGGGACAGGGACACTGGAAACACCATATATTTT; cdr3_aa: CASSRDRDTGNTIYF
d_call: TRBD2; v_call: TRBV6-8; clone_size: large; j_call: TRBJ2-1; cdr3_length: 16; cdr3_nt: TGTGCCAGCAGTGCCCAGCGGGAACCCTCCTACAATGAGCAGTTCTTC; cdr3_aa: CASSAQREPSYNEQFF
d_call: TRBD2; v_call: TRBV11-3; clone_size: -; j_call: TRBJ2-2; cdr3_length: 17; cdr3_nt: TGTGCCAGCAGCTTGGGACCCGGATCGGGGGGGGCACGGGAGCTGTTTTTT; cdr3_aa: CASSLGPGSGGARELFF
d_call: TRBD1; v_call: TRBV29-1; clone_size: -; j_call: TRBJ1-2; cdr3_length: 16; cdr3_nt: TGCAGCGTTGAAGGCCTTATCAGTACAGGGGGCCATGGCTACACCTTC; cdr3_aa: CSVEGLISTGGHGYTF
d_call: -; v_call: TRBV18; clone_size: -; j_call: TRBJ2-7; cdr3_length: 15; cdr3_nt: TGTGCCAGCTCACCAAAGCTGGGACGCTCCTACGAGCAGTACTTC; cdr3_aa: CASSPKLGRSYEQYF
d_call: TRBD1; v_call: TRBV4-1; clone_size: large; j_call: TRBJ2-7; cdr3_length: 14; cdr3_nt: TGCGCCAGCAGCCCCGGGACAGTGGGGTACGAGCAGTACTTC; cdr3_aa: CASSPGTVGYEQYF
d_call: -; v_call: TRBV19; clone_size: -; j_call: TRBJ1-1; cdr3_length: 14; cdr3_nt: TGTGCCAGTAGTCAAAATACAGGGACCACTGAAGCTTTCTTT; cdr3_aa: CASSQNTGTTEAFF
d_call: -; v_call: TRBV18; clone_size: -; j_call: TRBJ1-1; cdr3_length: 15; cdr3_nt: TGTGCCAGCTCACGAATTGACAGCATGAACACTGAAGCTTTCTTT; cdr3_aa: CASSRIDSMNTEAFF
d_call: -; v_call: TRBV18; clone_size: -; j_call: TRBJ1-1; cdr3_length: 14; cdr3_nt: TGTGCCAGCTCACCAGCCTCGAGGAACACTGAAGCTTTCTTT; cdr3_aa: CASSPASRNTEAFF
d_call: -; v_call: TRBV9; clone_size: few; j_call: TRBJ2-1; cdr3_length: 15; cdr3_nt: TGTGCCAGCAGCGCCTTGGACCTCTCTGGGAATGAGCAGTTCTTC; cdr3_aa: CASSALDLSGNEQFF
d_call: -; v_call: TRBV10-2; clone_size: -; j_call: TRBJ2-7; cdr3_length: 15; cdr3_nt: TGCGCCAGCAGTGAGCACCGAGACGCAAACTACGAGCAGTACTTC; cdr3_aa: CASSEHRDANYEQYF
d_call: TRBD1; v_call: TRBV5-1; clone_size: -; j_call: TRBJ2-1; cdr3_length: 15; cdr3_nt: TGCGCCAGCAGCGTAGGGACAGCCTCGATCAATGAGCAGTTCTTC; cdr3_aa: CASSVGTASINEQFF
d_call: TRBD2; v_call: TRBV5-1; clone_size: few; j_call: TRBJ2-2; cdr3_length: 16; cdr3_nt: TGCGCCAGCAGTTTACGGACTAGCGGGGACACCGGGGAGCTGTTTTTT; cdr3_aa: CASSLRTSGDTGELFF
d_call: TRBD1; v_call: TRBV5-1; clone_size: -; j_call: TRBJ1-1; cdr3_length: 14; cdr3_nt: TGCGCCAGCAGCTTGGGAGGACAGGGGGCTGAAGCTTTCTTT; cdr3_aa: CASSLGGQGAEAFF
d_call: TRBD2; v_call: TRBV11-3; clone_size: few; j_call: TRBJ2-1; cdr3_length: 15; cdr3_nt: TGTGCCAGCAGCCAAAGCGGGGGACCATACAATGAGCAGTTCTTC; cdr3_aa: CASSQSGGPYNEQFF
d_call: TRBD2; v_call: TRBV5-1; clone_size: -; j_call: TRBJ2-1; cdr3_length: 15; cdr3_nt: TGCGCCAGCAGCTTGGGCGGGAGTACCTACAATGAGCAGTTCTTC; cdr3_aa: CASSLGGSTYNEQFF
d_call: -; v_call: TRBV6-8; clone_size: few; j_call: TRBJ2-7; cdr3_length: 14; cdr3_nt: TGTGCCAGCAGCTTCCTCGGCCTCTCCTACGAGCAGTACTTC; cdr3_aa: CASSFLGLSYEQYF
d_call: TRBD1; v_call: TRBV5-1; clone_size: few; j_call: TRBJ2-7; cdr3_length: 15; cdr3_nt: TGCGCCAGCAGGACAGGGCTAGGGAGCTCCTACGAGCAGTACTTC; cdr3_aa: CASRTGLGSSYEQYF
d_call: TRBD1; v_call: TRBV11-3; clone_size: few; j_call: TRBJ1-1; cdr3_length: 15; cdr3_nt: TGTGCCAGCAGCCACCGGGACAGTCGTATCACTGAAGCTTTCTTT; cdr3_aa: CASSHRDSRITEAFF
d_call: -; v_call: TRBV29-1; clone_size: -; j_call: TRBJ2-3; cdr3_length: 13; cdr3_nt: TGCAGCGTTCGGGGGACAGGCACAGATACGCAGTATTTT; cdr3_aa: CSVRGTGTDTQYF
d_call: -; v_call: TRBV7-8; clone_size: -; j_call: TRBJ2-7; cdr3_length: 13; cdr3_nt: TGTGCCAGCAGCTCCTGGTCCGGGTACGAGCAGTACTTC; cdr3_aa: CASSSWSGYEQYF
d_call: TRBD1; v_call: TRBV12-5; clone_size: -; j_call: TRBJ1-4; cdr3_length: 15; cdr3_nt: TGTGCTAGTGGTCCGGGACAGGGTGAAAATGAAAAACTGTTTTTT; cdr3_aa: CASGPGQGENEKLFF
d_call: -; v_call: TRBV6-8; clone_size: few; j_call: TRBJ2-2; cdr3_length: 13; cdr3_nt: TGTGCCAGCAGTCCGATAGGCACCGGGGAGCTGTTTTTT; cdr3_aa: CASSPIGTGELFF
d_call: TRBD1; v_call: TRBV28; clone_size: -; j_call: TRBJ1-4; cdr3_length: 13; cdr3_nt: TGTGCCAGCCTGGACAGGGAGAATGAAAAACTGTTTTTT; cdr3_aa: CASLDRENEKLFF
d_call: -; v_call: TRBV19; clone_size: -; j_call: TRBJ2-3; cdr3_length: 20; cdr3_nt: TGTGCCAGTACCAAAACCCTAGGGGGGACGGGTGTTTCTAGCACAGATACGCAGTATTTT; cdr3_aa: CASTKTLGGTGVSSTDTQYF
d_call: -; v_call: TRBV6-8; clone_size: -; j_call: TRBJ2-3; cdr3_length: 13; cdr3_nt: TGTGCCAGCAGTCGGGGCCTCAAGGATACGCAGTATTTT; cdr3_aa: CASSRGLKDTQYF
d_call: TRBD1; v_call: TRBV9; clone_size: few; j_call: TRBJ1-1; cdr3_length: 14; cdr3_nt: TGTGCCAGCAGTCTACTGGGGACAGACACTGAAGCTTTCTTT; cdr3_aa: CASSLLGTDTEAFF
d_call: -; v_call: TRBV1; clone_size: -; j_call: TRBJ2-3; cdr3_length: 14; cdr3_nt: TGCGCCAGCAGCCCCGTTCGAGGGACGGATACGCAGTATTTT; cdr3_aa: CASSPVRGTDTQYF
d_call: TRBD2; v_call: TRBV11-3; clone_size: medium-sized; j_call: TRBJ2-1; cdr3_length: 18; cdr3_nt: TGTGCCAGCAGCTTATCCATAGGGAGGGGAGCGCAGTACAATGAGCAGTTCTTC; cdr3_aa: CASSLSIGRGAQYNEQFF
d_call: -; v_call: TRBV28; clone_size: -; j_call: TRBJ2-7; cdr3_length: 14; cdr3_nt: TGTGCCAGTGGAGATCCCTCCTATTCCTACGAGCAGTACTTC; cdr3_aa: CASGDPSYSYEQYF
d_call: TRBD2; v_call: TRBV19; clone_size: -; j_call: TRBJ2-1; cdr3_length: 15; cdr3_nt: TGTGCCAGTAGTTTGTCTAGCGGGCAATACAATGAGCAGTTCTTC; cdr3_aa: CASSLSSGQYNEQFF
d_call: -; v_call: TRBV19; clone_size: -; j_call: TRBJ1-5; cdr3_length: 15; cdr3_nt: TGTGCCAGTAGTCATGGACGGGCGGGGGGTCAGCCCCAGCATTTT; cdr3_aa: CASSHGRAGGQPQHF
d_call: -; v_call: TRBV1; clone_size: few; j_call: TRBJ2-5; cdr3_length: 20; cdr3_nt: TGCGCCAGCAGCCCCAGCCTTTTATACAGCCGATACAGGGGTCGAGAGACCCAGTACTTC; cdr3_aa: CASSPSLLYSRYRGRETQYF
d_call: -; v_call: TRBV6-7; clone_size: few; j_call: TRBJ1-1; cdr3_length: 11; cdr3_nt: TGTGCCAGCAGTCATGGGACGGAAGCTTTCTTT; cdr3_aa: CASSHGTEAFF
d_call: -; v_call: TRBV18; clone_size: few; j_call: TRBJ2-7; cdr3_length: 13; cdr3_nt: TGTGCCAGCTCACCGGGACTTGGAGGCGAGCAGTACTTC; cdr3_aa: CASSPGLGGEQYF
d_call: -; v_call: TRBV18; clone_size: -; j_call: TRBJ2-1; cdr3_length: 15; cdr3_nt: TGTGCCAGCTCACTAGGGACACCCCTATACAATGAGCAGTTCTTC; cdr3_aa: CASSLGTPLYNEQFF
d_call: -; v_call: TRBV28; clone_size: few; j_call: TRBJ1-2; cdr3_length: 13; cdr3_nt: TGTGCCAGCAATGGGCACGGGGGGGATGGCTACACCTTC; cdr3_aa: CASNGHGGDGYTF
d_call: -; v_call: TRBV28; clone_size: -; j_call: TRBJ1-5; cdr3_length: 15; cdr3_nt: TGTGCCAGCCGGCTCTTTCAGGGGTCTAATCAGCCCCAGCATTTT; cdr3_aa: CASRLFQGSNQPQHF
d_call: -; v_call: TRBV5-1; clone_size: -; j_call: TRBJ1-3; cdr3_length: 15; cdr3_nt: TGCGCCAGCAGCCAGGACGGCTCCTCTGGAAACACCATATATTTT; cdr3_aa: CASSQDGSSGNTIYF
d_call: -; v_call: TRBV23-1; clone_size: once; j_call: TRBJ2-4; cdr3_length: 21; cdr3_nt: TGCGCCAGCAGTCAACTTAGCAGTGACAGCAGGTATATACTAGCCAAAAACATTCAGTACTTC; cdr3_aa: CASSQLSSDSRYILAKNIQYF
d_call: -; v_call: TRBV7-5; clone_size: -; j_call: TRBJ2-1; cdr3_length: 14; cdr3_nt: TGTGCCAGCAGTTTAAACCGGGGGGCCGGAGAGCAGTTCTTC; cdr3_aa: CASSLNRGAGEQFF
d_call: TRBD1; v_call: TRBV19; clone_size: once; j_call: TRBJ1-5; cdr3_length: 15; cdr3_nt: TGTGCCAGTAGTTGGGGCCGACAGGGGGCTCAGCCCCAGCATTTT; cdr3_aa: CASSWGRQGAQPQHF
d_call: TRBD1; v_call: TRBV28; clone_size: few; j_call: TRBJ1-2; cdr3_length: 13; cdr3_nt: TGTGCCAGCAGCCCAGGGGGCGCCTATGGCTACACCTTC; cdr3_aa: CASSPGGAYGYTF
d_call: -; v_call: TRBV6-8; clone_size: few; j_call: TRBJ1-1; cdr3_length: 14; cdr3_nt: TGTGCCAGCAGTGTTAATGGGGTACGCACTGAAGCTTTCTTT; cdr3_aa: CASSVNGVRTEAFF